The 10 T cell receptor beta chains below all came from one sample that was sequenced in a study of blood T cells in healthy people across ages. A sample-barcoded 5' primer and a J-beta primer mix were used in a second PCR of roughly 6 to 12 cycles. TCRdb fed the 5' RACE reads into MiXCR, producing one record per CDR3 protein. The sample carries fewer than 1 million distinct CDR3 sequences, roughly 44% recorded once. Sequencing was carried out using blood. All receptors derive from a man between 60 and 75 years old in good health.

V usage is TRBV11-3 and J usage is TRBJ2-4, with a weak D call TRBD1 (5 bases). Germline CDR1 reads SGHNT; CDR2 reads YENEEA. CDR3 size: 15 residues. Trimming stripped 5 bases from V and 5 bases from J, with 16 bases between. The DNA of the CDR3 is TGTGCCAGCAGCCCCCGACTCCAGGGCCAAAACATTCAGTACTTC. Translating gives CASSPRLQGQNIQYF. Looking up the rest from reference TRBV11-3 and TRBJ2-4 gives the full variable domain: EAGVVQSPRYKIIEKKQPVAFWCNPISGHNTLYWYLQNLGQGPELLIRYENEEAVDDSQLPKDRFSAERLKGVDSTLKIQPAELGDSAVYLCASSPRLQGQNIQYFGAGTRLSVL.

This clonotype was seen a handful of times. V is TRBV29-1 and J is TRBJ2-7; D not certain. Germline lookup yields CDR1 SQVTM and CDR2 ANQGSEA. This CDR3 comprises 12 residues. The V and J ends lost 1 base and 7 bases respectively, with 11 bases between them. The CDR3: CSVEGTYNEQYF. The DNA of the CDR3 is TGCAGCGTTGAAGGGACGTACAATGAGCAGTACTTC.

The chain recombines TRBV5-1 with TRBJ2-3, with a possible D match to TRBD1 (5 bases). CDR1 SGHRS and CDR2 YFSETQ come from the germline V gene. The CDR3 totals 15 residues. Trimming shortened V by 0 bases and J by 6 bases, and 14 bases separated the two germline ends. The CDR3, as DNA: TGCGCCAGCAGCTTGGCCCCAGCAGGGCCCGATACGCAGTATTTT. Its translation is CASSLAPAGPDTQYF.

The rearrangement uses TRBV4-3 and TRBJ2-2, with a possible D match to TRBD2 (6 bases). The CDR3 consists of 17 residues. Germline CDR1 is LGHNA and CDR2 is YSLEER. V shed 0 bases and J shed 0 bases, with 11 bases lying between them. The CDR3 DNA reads TGCGCCAGCAGCCAAGATCCGAGCGGGCCGAACACCGGGGAGCTGTTTTTT. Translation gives CASSQDPSGPNTGELFF.

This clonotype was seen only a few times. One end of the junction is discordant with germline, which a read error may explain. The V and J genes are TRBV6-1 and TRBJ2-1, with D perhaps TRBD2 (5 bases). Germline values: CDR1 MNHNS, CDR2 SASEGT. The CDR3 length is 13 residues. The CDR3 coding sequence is TGTGCCAGCAATCAATTTGACTACGATGAGCAGTTCTTC. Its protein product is CASNQFDYDEQFF.

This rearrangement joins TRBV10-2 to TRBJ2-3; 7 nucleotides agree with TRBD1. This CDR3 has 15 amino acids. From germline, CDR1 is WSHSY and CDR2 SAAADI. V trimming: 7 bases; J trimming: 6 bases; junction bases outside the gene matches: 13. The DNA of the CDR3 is TGCGCCAGCAATCCGGGACAGAGAAACTCCGATACGCAGTATTTT. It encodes CASNPGQRNSDTQYF.

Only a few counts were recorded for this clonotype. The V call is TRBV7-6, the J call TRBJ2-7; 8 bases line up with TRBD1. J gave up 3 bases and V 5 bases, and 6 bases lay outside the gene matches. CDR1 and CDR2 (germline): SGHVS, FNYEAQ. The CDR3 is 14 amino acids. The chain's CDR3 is CASSPSGQVYEQYF. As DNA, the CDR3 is TGTGCCAGCAGCCCGTCGGGACAGGTCTACGAGCAGTACTTC.

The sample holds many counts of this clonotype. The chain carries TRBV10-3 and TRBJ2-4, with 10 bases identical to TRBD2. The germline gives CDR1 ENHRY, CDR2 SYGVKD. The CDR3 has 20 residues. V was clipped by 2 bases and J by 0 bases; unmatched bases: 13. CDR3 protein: CAISENLGTSGDIAKNIQYF. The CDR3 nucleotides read TGTGCCATCAGTGAGAATTTGGGAACTAGCGGGGATATAGCCAAAAACATTCAGTACTTC.

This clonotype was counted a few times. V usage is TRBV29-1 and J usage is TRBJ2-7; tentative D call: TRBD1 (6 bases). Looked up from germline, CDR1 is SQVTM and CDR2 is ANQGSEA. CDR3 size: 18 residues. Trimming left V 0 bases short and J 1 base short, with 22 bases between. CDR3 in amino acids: CSVEDRGSGRGGSYEQYF. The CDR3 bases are TGCAGCGTTGAAGACAGGGGCTCCGGTCGAGGGGGTTCCTACGAGCAGTACTTC.

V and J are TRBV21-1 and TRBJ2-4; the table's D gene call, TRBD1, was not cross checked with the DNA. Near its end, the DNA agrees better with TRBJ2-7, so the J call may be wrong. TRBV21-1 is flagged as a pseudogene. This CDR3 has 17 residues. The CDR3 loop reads CASSPSWKGQGLYEQYF. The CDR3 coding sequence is TGTGCCAGCAGCCCGTCTTGGAAGGGACAGGGCTTATACGAGCAGTACTTC.